These 18 T cell receptor beta chains share one sample of origin, sequenced in a study of shared clonotypes between healthy human individuals. Some clones are missing from TCRdb's copy, which holds only in-frame ones; the method was immunoSEQ multiplex PCR. This sample has over 2 million clones, with 85% to 95% found just once. Sequenced material: naive CD4+ T cells from PBMCs. The subset is: CD45RA+ positively selected. The source is a man younger than 35 in good health. Some clones in this sample may be carry-over from other donors' samples.

The V call is TRBV7-9, the J call TRBJ1-2, with D tentatively TRBD1 (5 bases). Germline V lookup: CDR1 SEHNR, CDR2 FQNEAQ (reference sequence). This CDR3 is 16 amino acids long. V was trimmed by 0 bases and J by 4 bases, leaving 15 bases between them. This CDR3 reads CASSLAYRGPVYGYTF. The CDR3 DNA reads TGTGCCAGCAGCTTAGCGTATAGGGGCCCAGTCTATGGCTACACCTTC.

The chain combines TRBV7-9 with TRBJ2-2; TRBD2 matches at 9 bases. J lost 6 bases, V lost 7 bases, and 9 bases had no gene match. CDR1 and CDR2 (germline): SEHNR, FQNEAQ (reference sequence). There are 15 residues in the CDR3. CDR3 protein: CASIISGSQAGELFF. The CDR3, as DNA: TGTGCCAGCATCATTAGCGGGAGCCAGGCCGGGGAGCTGTTTTTT.

The rearrangement joins TRBV4-1 to TRBJ2-3; a weak D match, TRBD2 (6 bases). With 4 bases removed from V and 0 bases from J, the gap between germline ends came to 8 bases. This CDR3 region has 14 residues. Germline-derived CDR1 and CDR2 are MGHRA and YSYEKL. The CDR3 DNA sequence: TGCGCCAGCAGCCCCGGAGGGAGCACAGATACGCAGTATTTT. Translating it yields CASSPGGSTDTQYF.

V is TRBV25-1 and J is TRBJ2-2; TRBD2 might be the D (6 bases). This CDR3 has 15 amino acids. Trimming took 3 bases from V and 5 from J, leaving 13 bases between them. CDR1 is MGHDK, CDR2 SYGVNS, per germline. CDR3: CASSDSGLFTGELFF. The CDR3 DNA reads as TGTGCCAGCAGTGATTCGGGACTCTTTACCGGGGAGCTGTTTTTT.

The genes are TRBV6-5 and TRBJ2-4; D remains ambiguous. In germline, CDR1 is MNHEY, CDR2 SVGAGI. The CDR3 consists of 13 residues. Trimming pared 0 bases from V and 3 bases from J, leaving 3 bases between. CDR3 in DNA: TGTGCCAGCAGTTACTCTCTCAAAAACATTCAGTACTTC. The encoded protein is CASSYSLKNIQYF.

The genes are TRBV7-2 and TRBJ2-7; the match to TRBD2 covers 15 bases. The germline V gene encodes CDR1 SGHTA and CDR2 FQGNSA. The CDR3 is 19 residues long. Trimming removed 5 bases from V and 3 bases from J; junction bases left unmatched: 14. CDR3 loop: CASSPNVGLAGGGGYEQYF. DNA of the CDR3: TGTGCCAGCAGCCCTAATGTGGGACTAGCGGGAGGAGGAGGCTACGAGCAGTACTTC.

This chain uses TRBV6-1 with TRBJ1-5; 7 positions agree with TRBD1. The CDR3 contains 15 residues. V shed 8 bases, J shed 0 bases, and the junction held 7 bases outside the gene matches. In germline, CDR1 is MNHNS, CDR2 SASEGT. The CDR3 DNA sequence: TGTGCCAGCCTGAGAGGGGGCTCTAGCAATCAGCCCCAGCATTTT. Protein product: CASLRGGSSNQPQHF.

The V gene is TRBV5-8, the J gene TRBJ2-1; the D is unclear. Germline CDR1 is SGHTS and CDR2 is YDEGEE. The CDR3 is 14 amino acids. V was cut by 2 bases and J by 1 base, with 7 bases left in between. CDR3 sequence reads: CASSLSLSYNEQFF. The CDR3 DNA is TGTGCCAGCAGCTTAAGTCTTTCCTACAATGAGCAGTTCTTC.

The chain joins TRBV2 to TRBJ2-7; possibly TRBD2 for D (5 bases). CDR3 length: 14 residues. V lost 0 bases to trimming and J lost 4 bases, with 10 bases between them. Per the germline V gene, CDR1 is SNHLY and CDR2 is FYNNEI. DNA of the CDR3: TGTGCCAGCAGTGAAGCAAGATCGGGGTACGAGCAGTACTTC. Its protein is CASSEARSGYEQYF.

Concerning this clone: An end of the junction differs from the germline gene, which may be a read error. The chain joins TRBV6-1 to TRBJ1-1, with a possible D match to TRBD1 (6 bases). The germline V gene encodes CDR1 MNHNS and CDR2 SASEGT. The CDR3 contains 15 residues. CDR3 sequence reads: CASSGGGYSNAEAFF. In DNA, the CDR3 is TGTGCCAGCAGTGGCGGGGGCTACTCGAACGCTGAAGCTTTCTTT.

The rearrangement uses TRBV7-2 and TRBJ2-1; D is unresolved. The CDR3 consists of 12 residues. The V end was cut by 6 bases, the J end by 2 bases, with 5 bases between. Looked up from germline, CDR1 is SGHTA and CDR2 is FQGNSA. CDR3 region: CASRMAYNEQFF. CDR3 in DNA: TGTGCCAGCAGAATGGCCTACAATGAGCAGTTCTTC.

The J gene is TRBJ2-3, the V gene TRBV5-1; 8 nucleotides agree with TRBD1. Germline CDR1 SGHRS, CDR2 YFSETQ. The CDR3 sequence is 14 residues long. The V segment lost 4 bases and the J segment 1 base; nucleotides outside the gene matches: 2. Here the CDR3 DNA reads TGCGCCAGCAGCCAGGACAGGGGCACAGATACGCAGTATTTT. Translation: CASSQDRGTDTQYF.

This chain connects TRBV19 to TRBJ1-1; no firm D call. Germline V gives CDR1 LNHDA, CDR2 SQIVND (reference sequence). There are 12 residues in the CDR3. V lost 3 bases and J 9 bases, leaving 11 bases between the germline ends. The CDR3 protein is CASSILGVKAFF. The CDR3 DNA sequence: TGTGCCAGTAGTATTTTGGGTGTGAAAGCTTTCTTT.

This clone was counted once. This CDR3 is also generated by other DNA sequences in the sample. The chain couples TRBV14 to TRBJ2-7; D unresolved. CDR1 is SGHDN, CDR2 FVKESK, per germline. The CDR3 spans 12 residues. V was trimmed by 1 base and J by 3 bases, leaving 4 bases between them. Here the CDR3 reads CASSQGYYEQYF. The CDR3 DNA is TGTGCCAGCAGCCAAGGATACTACGAGCAGTACTTC.

The chain is built from TRBV29-1 and TRBJ2-1; 8 positions agree with TRBD2. The ends lost 6 bases at V and 0 bases at J; junction bases unmatched: 4. Germline V gene data show CDR1 as SQVTM and CDR2 as ANQGSEA. The CDR3 extends over 14 amino acids. CDR3 amino acids: CSVVAGPSYNEQFF. Here the CDR3 DNA reads TGCAGCGTGGTAGCGGGACCCTCCTACAATGAGCAGTTCTTC.

This chain uses TRBV28 with TRBJ2-3, with no clear D. Germline CDR1 and CDR2: MDHEN and SYDVKM. Deletions cut 6 bases from V and 6 bases from J, with 10 bases between. The CDR3 totals 12 residues. CDR3 region: CASRLLGDTQYF. CDR3 DNA sequence: TGTGCCAGCAGACTACTGGGGGATACGCAGTATTTT.

The gene calls are TRBV12-5 and TRBJ1-1, with D perhaps matching TRBD1 (6 bases). Germline CDR1 is LGHNT and CDR2 is FRNRAP. The V and J ends lost 7 bases and 5 bases respectively, with 14 bases between them. The CDR3 has 13 residues. CDR3 amino acids: CASALQGGTEAFF. The CDR3 DNA follows: TGTGCTAGTGCCCTACAGGGAGGGACTGAAGCTTTCTTT. The entire variable domain, with the rest obtained from reference TRBV12-5 and TRBJ1-1, is as follows: DARVTQTPRHKVTEMGQEVTMRCQPILGHNTVFWYRQTMMQGLELLAYFRNRAPLDDSGMPKDRFSAEMPDATLATLKIQPSEPRDSAVYFCASALQGGTEAFFGQGTRLTVV.

Turning to this clone: Other DNA sequences in the same sample also yield this CDR3. V and J are TRBV7-9 and TRBJ2-1, with D unresolved. V dropped 1 base and J dropped 8 bases, with 9 bases sitting between them. This CDR3 contains 13 residues. Germline V gene sequence: CDR1 SEHNR, CDR2 FQNEAQ (reference sequence). In DNA, the CDR3 is TGTGCCAGCAGCTTAGTCGGGTCGGATGAGCAGTTCTTC. Translation gives CASSLVGSDEQFF.